A single sample gave rise to the 2 T cell receptor beta chains below, sequenced in a study of blood T cell repertoires in COVID-19. Here immunoSEQ multiplex PCR was the method, and the copy in TCRdb shows in-frame clones only, minus some. The table has about 330,000 clones, around nine tenths seen once. Sequenced sample: peripheral blood. The receptors here all came from a woman aged 45 to 65 with active or convalescent COVID-19.

This clone appeared a single time. The V gene is TRBV4-1, the J gene TRBJ1-5, with 8 bases matching TRBD1. The CDR3 has 16 amino acids. With 0 bases clipped from V and 5 bases from J, the junction kept 6 bases outside the gene matches. Germline V CDR1 and CDR2: MGHRA, YSYEKL. CDR3 in amino acids: CASSQDITGGYQPQHF. The CDR3 nucleotides read TGCGCCAGCAGCCAAGATATAACAGGGGGGTATCAGCCCCAGCATTTT.

V gene TRBV25-1 combines with J gene TRBJ2-1; D perhaps matches TRBD1 (5 bases). This CDR3 is built from 13 residues. Trimming shortened V by 1 base and J by 5 bases, and 6 bases separated the two germline ends. Looked up from germline, CDR1 is MGHDK and CDR2 is SYGVNS. CDR3 region: CASSELGDNEQFF. Here the CDR3 DNA reads TGTGCCAGCAGTGAATTAGGGGACAATGAGCAGTTCTTC.